This TCR beta chain was retrieved from a study of blood T cell repertoires in COVID-19. About the study: Nucleic acid was either cDNA or gDNA, and it came from T cells, B-cell-depleted T cells, or PBMCs.

Trimming took off 8 bases at V and 11 bases at J, with 16 bases between the two ends. This CDR3 has 13 residues. Germline V CDR1 and CDR2: LNHDA, SQIVND (reference sequence). The repertoire was sequenced with immunoSEQ multiplex PCR; TCRdb's copy has only in-frame clones and lacks some. The table shows about 440,000 clones, with 85% to 90% occurring only once. The chain recombines TRBV19 with TRBJ1-6; D gene uncertain. Sequenced: peripheral blood. The clonotype was recovered from a woman in her twenties or thirties with acute or convalescent COVID-19. CDR3 in amino acids: CASSPSQTTPLHF. The CDR3 bases are TGTGCCAGTTCTCCGAGCCAAACGACACCCCTCCACTTT. Looking up the rest from reference TRBV19 and TRBJ1-6 gives the full variable domain: DGGITQSPKYLFRKEGQNVTLSCEQNLNHDAMYWYRQDPGQGLRLIYYSQIVNDFQKGDIAEGYSVSREKKESFPLTVTSAQKNPTAFYLCASSPSQTTPLHFGNGTRLTVT.